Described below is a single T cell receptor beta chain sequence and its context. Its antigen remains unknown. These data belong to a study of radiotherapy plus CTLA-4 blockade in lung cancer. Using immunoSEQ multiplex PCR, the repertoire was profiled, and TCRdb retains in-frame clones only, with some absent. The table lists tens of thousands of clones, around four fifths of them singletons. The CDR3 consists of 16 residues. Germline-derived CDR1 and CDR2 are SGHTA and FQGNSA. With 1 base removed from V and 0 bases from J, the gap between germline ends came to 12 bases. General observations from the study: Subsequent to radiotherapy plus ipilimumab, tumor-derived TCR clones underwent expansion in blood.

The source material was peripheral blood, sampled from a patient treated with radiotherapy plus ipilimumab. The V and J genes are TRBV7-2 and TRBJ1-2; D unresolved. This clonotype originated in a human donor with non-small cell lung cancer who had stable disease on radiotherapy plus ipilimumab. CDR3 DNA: TGTGCCAGCAGCTTAGATGGAGCAGCAGCTAACTATGGCTACACCTTC. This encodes CASSLDGAAANYGYTF. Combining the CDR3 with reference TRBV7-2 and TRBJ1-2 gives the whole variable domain GAGVSQSPSNKVTEKGKDVELRCDPISGHTALYWYRQSLGQGLEFLIYFQGNSAPDKSGLPSDRFSAERTGGSVSTLTIQRTQQEDSAVYLCASSLDGAAANYGYTFGSGTRLTVV.